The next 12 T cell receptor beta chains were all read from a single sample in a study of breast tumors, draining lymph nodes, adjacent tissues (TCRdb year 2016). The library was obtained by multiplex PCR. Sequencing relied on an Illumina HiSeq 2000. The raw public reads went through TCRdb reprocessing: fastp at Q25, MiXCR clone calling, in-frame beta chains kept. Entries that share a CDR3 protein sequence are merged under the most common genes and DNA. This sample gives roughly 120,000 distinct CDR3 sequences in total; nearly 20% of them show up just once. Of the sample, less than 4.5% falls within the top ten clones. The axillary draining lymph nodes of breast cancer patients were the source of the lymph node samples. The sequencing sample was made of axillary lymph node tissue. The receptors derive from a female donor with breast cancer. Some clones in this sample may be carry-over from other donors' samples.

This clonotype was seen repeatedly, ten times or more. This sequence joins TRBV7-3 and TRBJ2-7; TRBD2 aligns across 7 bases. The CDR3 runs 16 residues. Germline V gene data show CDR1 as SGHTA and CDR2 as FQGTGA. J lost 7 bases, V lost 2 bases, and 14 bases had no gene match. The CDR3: CASSLPREAVPYEQYF. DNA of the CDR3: TGTGCCAGCAGCTTACCCCGGGAGGCCGTTCCATATGAGCAGTACTTC.

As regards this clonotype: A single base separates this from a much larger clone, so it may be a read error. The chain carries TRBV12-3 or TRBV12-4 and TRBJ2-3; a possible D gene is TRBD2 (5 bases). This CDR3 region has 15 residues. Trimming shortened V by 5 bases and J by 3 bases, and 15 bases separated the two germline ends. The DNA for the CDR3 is TGTGCCAGCAGTATGCCGGGAACATGGACAGATACGCAGTATTTT. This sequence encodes CASSMPGTWTDTQYF.

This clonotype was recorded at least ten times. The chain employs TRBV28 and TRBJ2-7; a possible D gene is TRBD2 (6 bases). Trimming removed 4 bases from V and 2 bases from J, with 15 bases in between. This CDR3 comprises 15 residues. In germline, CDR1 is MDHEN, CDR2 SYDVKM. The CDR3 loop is CASSWDSLGTYEQYF. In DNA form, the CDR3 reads TGTGCCAGCAGTTGGGACTCCTTAGGCACCTACGAGCAGTACTTC.

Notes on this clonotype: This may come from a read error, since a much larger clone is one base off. CDR3: CASSLAPSRNTIYF. CDR3 nucleotide sequence: TGTGCCAGCAGCTTGGCACCCTCTAGAAACACCATATATTTT. This chain joins TRBV7-9 and TRBJ1-3; D not resolved. There are 14 residues in the CDR3. Germline-derived CDR1 and CDR2 are SEHNR and FQNEAQ (reference sequence).

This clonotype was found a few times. CDR3 sequence reads: CASHRFGELFF. CDR3 in DNA: TGTGCCAGCCACCGGTTCGGGGAGCTGTTTTTT. The chain joins TRBV6-2 or TRBV6-3 to TRBJ2-2; D is unclear. Germline V gene data show CDR1 as MNHEY and CDR2 as SVGEGT. V lost 8 bases and J 7 bases, leaving 8 bases between the germline ends. This CDR3 contains 11 residues.

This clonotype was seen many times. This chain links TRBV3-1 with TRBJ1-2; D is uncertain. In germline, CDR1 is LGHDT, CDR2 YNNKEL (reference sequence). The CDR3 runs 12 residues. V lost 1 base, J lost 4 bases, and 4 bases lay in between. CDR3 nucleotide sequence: TGTGCCAGCAGCCAAGGACCCTATGGCTACACCTTC. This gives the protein CASSQGPYGYTF.

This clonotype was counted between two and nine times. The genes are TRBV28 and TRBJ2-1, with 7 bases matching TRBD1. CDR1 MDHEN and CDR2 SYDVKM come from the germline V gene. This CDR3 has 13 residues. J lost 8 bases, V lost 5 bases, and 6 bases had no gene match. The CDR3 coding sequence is TGTGCCAGCAGTCAGACAGGGCCCCATGAGCAGTTCTTC. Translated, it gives CASSQTGPHEQFF.

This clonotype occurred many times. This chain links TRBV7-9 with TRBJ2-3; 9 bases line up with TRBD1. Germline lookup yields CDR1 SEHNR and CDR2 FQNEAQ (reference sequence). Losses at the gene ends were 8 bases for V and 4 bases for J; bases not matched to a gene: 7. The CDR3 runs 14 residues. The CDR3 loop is CASDRDRVSDTQYF. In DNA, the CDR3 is TGTGCCAGCGACCGGGACAGGGTTTCAGATACGCAGTATTTT.

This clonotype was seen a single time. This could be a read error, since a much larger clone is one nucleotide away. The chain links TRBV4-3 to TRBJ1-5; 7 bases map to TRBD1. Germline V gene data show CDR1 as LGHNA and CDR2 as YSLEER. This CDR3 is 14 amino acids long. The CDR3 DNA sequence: TGCGCCGGCAGTGGGGGAACAGGGGTTCAGCCCCAGCATTTT. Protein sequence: CAGSGGTGVQPQHF.

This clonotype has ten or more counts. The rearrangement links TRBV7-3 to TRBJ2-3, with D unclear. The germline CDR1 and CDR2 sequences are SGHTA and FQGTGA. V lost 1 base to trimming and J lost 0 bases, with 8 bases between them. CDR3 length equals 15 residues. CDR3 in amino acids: CASSLMGGSTDTQYF. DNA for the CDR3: TGTGCCAGCAGCTTAATGGGCGGTAGCACAGATACGCAGTATTTT.

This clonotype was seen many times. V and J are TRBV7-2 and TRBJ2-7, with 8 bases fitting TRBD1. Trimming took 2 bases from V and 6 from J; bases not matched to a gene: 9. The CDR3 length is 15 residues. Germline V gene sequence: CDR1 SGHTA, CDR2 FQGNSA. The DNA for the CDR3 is TGTGCCAGCAGCTTACTCTTCAGGGGGCGCCCCGAGCAGTACTTC. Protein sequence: CASSLLFRGRPEQYF.

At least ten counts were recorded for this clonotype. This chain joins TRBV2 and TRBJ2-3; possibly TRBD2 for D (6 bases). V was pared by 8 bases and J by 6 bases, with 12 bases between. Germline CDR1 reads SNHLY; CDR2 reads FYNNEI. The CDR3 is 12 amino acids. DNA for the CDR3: TGTGCCAGCTCGGGGGAACGGGATACGCAGTATTTT. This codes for CASSGERDTQYF.